A single sample is the source of the 20 T cell receptor beta chains below, sequenced in a study of shared clonotypes between healthy human individuals (dated by TCRdb to about 2020). CD8 naive samples were obtained by positive selection for CCR7 among CD45RO-negative cells, yielding a CD45RA+CCR7+ population from which TemRA cells were excluded. The library was generated by the immunoSEQ multiplex PCR assay. This immuneACCESS table, as held by TCRdb, lists in-frame sequences with V and J called but not all clones. Of the missing ones, under half trace to an unresolved V gene in checked studies; the others have no known cause. Here the sample has some 580,000 clones; roughly 98% occur a single time. The top ten clonotypes cover 0.3% to 0.35% of the sample. The specimen sequenced was naive CD8+ T cells sorted from blood. The cell subset or site label corresponds to: CD45RA+CCR7+. These TCRs come from a man in his thirties or forties in good health.

V and J are TRBV27 and TRBJ2-5; D is possibly TRBD2 (5 bases). The CDR3 consists of 14 residues. The germline gives CDR1 MNHEY, CDR2 SMNVEV (reference sequence). The V gene lost 5 bases and the J gene lost 4 bases, with 14 bases spanning the gap. The CDR3 reads CASSHTRGGETQYF. CDR3 coding DNA: TGTGCCAGCAGTCATACCCGAGGAGGAGAGACCCAGTACTTC.

The V and J genes are TRBV7-9 and TRBJ2-5; D is ambiguous. Germline V CDR1 and CDR2: SEHNR, FQNEAQ (reference sequence). The CDR3 contains 14 residues. Trimming removed 5 bases at V and 1 base at J, with 11 bases between. The CDR3 coding sequence is TGTGCCAGCAGCCAAGTGACGGGCCAAGAGACCCAGTACTTC. It is translated as CASSQVTGQETQYF.

J is TRBJ2-7 and V is TRBV5-1; 7 bases line up with TRBD2. The CDR3 has 15 residues. Germline V gene sequence: CDR1 SGHRS, CDR2 YFSETQ. V gave up 3 bases and J gave up 2 bases; unmatched junction bases: 8. CDR3 loop: CASSYGASGTYEQYF. The CDR3 coding sequence is TGCGCCAGCAGCTACGGGGCTAGCGGAACCTACGAGCAGTACTTC.

V gene TRBV19 combines with J gene TRBJ1-5; a possible D gene is TRBD1 (5 bases). The CDR3 contains 14 residues. The V gene's germline CDR1 is LNHDA and CDR2 SQIVND (reference sequence). Trimming shortened V by 3 bases and J by 6 bases, and 12 bases separated the two germline ends. CDR3: CASSILGGTQPQHF. The CDR3 DNA reads TGTGCCAGTAGTATCCTCGGCGGGACTCAGCCCCAGCATTTT. The complete variable domain, with remaining parts taken from reference TRBV19 and TRBJ1-5, reads DGGITQSPKYLFRKEGQNVTLSCEQNLNHDAMYWYRQDPGQGLRLIYYSQIVNDFQKGDIAEGYSVSREKKESFPLTVTSAQKNPTAFYLCASSILGGTQPQHFGDGTRLSIL.

The chain combines TRBV7-3 with TRBJ2-3; D gene ambiguous. CDR3 length: 15 residues. The V end was cut by 4 bases, the J end by 0 bases, with 11 bases between. Germline V CDR1 and CDR2: SGHTA, FQGTGA. CDR3: CASSSSPQSTDTQYF. CDR3 DNA sequence: TGTGCCAGCAGCTCAAGCCCCCAAAGCACAGATACGCAGTATTTT.

The chain has TRBV27 and TRBJ2-7; D is possibly TRBD1 (5 bases). CDR1 MNHEY and CDR2 SMNVEV come from the germline V gene (reference sequence). Trimming left V 1 base short and J 0 bases short, with 10 bases between. This CDR3 comprises 15 residues. The CDR3 sequence: CASSLFVDSSYEQYF. Written as DNA, the CDR3 is TGTGCCAGCAGTTTATTTGTCGACAGCTCCTACGAGCAGTACTTC.

The chain links TRBV15 to TRBJ1-5, with D possibly being TRBD1 (5 bases). Germline CDR1 LNHNV, CDR2 YYDKDF (reference sequence). Trimming took off 1 base at V and 4 bases at J, with 11 bases between the two ends. The CDR3 extends over 15 amino acids. CDR3 sequence (DNA): TGTGCCACCAGCAGAGGGGTCGACAGTAATCAGCCCCAGCATTTT. This translates into CATSRGVDSNQPQHF.

This chain uses TRBV9 with TRBJ2-1; D gene unclear. Trimming shortened V by 3 bases and J by 7 bases, and 14 bases separated the two germline ends. Per germline, CDR1 SGDLS and CDR2 YYNGEE. This CDR3 spans 14 amino acids. This CDR3 reads CASSAEGRANEQFF. The CDR3 DNA follows: TGTGCCAGCAGCGCGGAAGGACGGGCGAATGAGCAGTTCTTC.

The chain carries TRBV13 and TRBJ2-4, with a tentative D call TRBD2 (6 bases). Trimming stripped 5 bases from V and 7 bases from J, with 12 bases between. CDR1 and CDR2 from the germline V gene are PRHDT and FYEKMQ (reference sequence). This CDR3 comprises 13 residues. The CDR3 sequence is CASSPTTSNIQYF. DNA of the CDR3: TGTGCCAGCAGCCCCACTACTAGCAACATTCAGTACTTC.

The chain joins TRBV27 to TRBJ2-7; 9 bases are a match to TRBD1. The CDR3 is made up of 14 amino acids. V shed 2 bases and J 4 bases; nucleotides not matched to a gene: 3. CDR1 is MNHEY, CDR2 SMNVEV, per germline (reference sequence). CDR3 residues: CASSLLDRGYEQYF. CDR3 coding DNA: TGTGCCAGCAGTTTACTGGACAGGGGTTACGAGCAGTACTTC.

The V and J genes are TRBV9 and TRBJ2-1, with TRBD2 matching over 9 bases. With V trimmed by 0 bases and J by 8 bases, 9 bases remained unmatched. This CDR3 region has 16 residues. Germline V gene sequence: CDR1 SGDLS, CDR2 YYNGEE. CDR3 residues: CASSVGTSGWRDEQFF. The CDR3 DNA sequence: TGTGCCAGCAGCGTAGGAACTAGCGGGTGGAGGGATGAGCAGTTCTTC.

This clone was found once. The gene calls are TRBV7-9 and TRBJ2-2; D unresolved. Per the germline V gene, CDR1 is SEHNR and CDR2 is FQNEAQ (reference sequence). This CDR3 has 16 residues. V lost 8 bases and J 6 bases, leaving 22 bases between the germline ends. The DNA for the CDR3 is TGTGCCAGCCCTCCCAGTAGGGTACCAATCCCCGGGGAGCTGTTTTTT. It yields the protein CASPPSRVPIPGELFF.

A note on this clone: Other DNA variants within this sample encode the same CDR3. V usage is TRBV27 and J usage is TRBJ1-5; TRBD1 matches at 10 bases. The length of the CDR3 is 15 residues. Per the germline V gene, CDR1 is MNHEY and CDR2 is SMNVEV (reference sequence). J was trimmed by 2 bases and V by 3 bases; bases with no gene match: 1. The CDR3: CASSLGTGGNQPQHF. In DNA form, the CDR3 reads TGTGCCAGCAGTTTGGGGACAGGGGGCAATCAGCCCCAGCATTTT.

This sequence joins TRBV7-8 and TRBJ2-7; TRBD2 is a possible D gene (7 bases). The length of the CDR3 is 15 residues. The V gene lost 1 base and the J gene lost 6 bases, with 16 bases spanning the gap. Per germline, CDR1 SGHVS and CDR2 FQNEAQ. The CDR3 spells CASSLDGGALREQYF. The CDR3 DNA sequence: TGTGCCAGCAGCTTAGATGGGGGGGCGCTTCGCGAGCAGTACTTC.

V and J are TRBV29-1 and TRBJ2-1, with 7 bases matching TRBD1. The CDR3 contains 12 residues. CDR1 and CDR2 from the germline V gene are SQVTM and ANQGSEA. The CDR3 protein is CRGDRAHNEQFF. In nucleotides, the CDR3 is TGCAGGGGCGACAGGGCCCACAATGAGCAGTTCTTC.

The chain recombines TRBV10-3 with TRBJ2-5; tentatively, D is TRBD2 (6 bases). The V gene lost 4 bases and the J gene lost 3 bases, with 9 bases spanning the gap. The CDR3 runs 13 residues. Germline CDR1 reads ENHRY; CDR2 reads SYGVKD. Here the CDR3 reads CAISGLGKETQYF. CDR3 in DNA: TGTGCCATCAGTGGACTAGGGAAAGAGACCCAGTACTTC.

The rearrangement joins TRBV11-2 to TRBJ1-2, with 9 bases that match TRBD1. This CDR3 region has 17 residues. Unmatched junction bases numbered 13, after V lost 0 bases and J lost 8 bases. Germline assignment: CDR1 SGHAT and CDR2 FQNNGV. CDR3 amino acids: CASSLDRTGEVAFGYTF. The CDR3 region has the DNA TGTGCCAGCAGCTTAGATCGGACAGGGGAGGTAGCCTTCGGCTACACCTTC.

The chain has TRBV25-1 and TRBJ2-2; D is ambiguous. The CDR3 has 13 amino acids. Germline CDR1 and CDR2: MGHDK and SYGVNS. V gave up 2 bases and J gave up 4 bases, with 5 bases separating them. In DNA, the CDR3 is TGTGCCAGCAGTGAAAGCCGCACCGGGGAGCTGTTTTTT. Residues: CASSESRTGELFF.

This chain links TRBV27 with TRBJ1-2; 7 positions match TRBD1. Trimming took 4 bases from V and 8 from J; bases not matched to a gene: 7. The CDR3 is 13 residues long. CDR1 is MNHEY and CDR2 is SMNVEV in the germline V gene (reference sequence). The DNA for the CDR3 is TGTGCCAGCAGTTCCGACAGGGTGAGGGGCTACACCTTC. Protein: CASSSDRVRGYTF.

In DNA form, the CDR3 reads TGCGCCACCAGGAGGGGTGCGAACACCGGGGAGCTGTTTTTT. Amino acids: CATRRGANTGELFF. The V gene is TRBV10-1, the J gene TRBJ2-2, with D maybe TRBD2 (6 bases). Per germline, CDR1 WNHNN and CDR2 SYGVQD (reference sequence). Between the trimmed V and J ends, which lost 10 bases and 0 bases, there was a span of 12 bases. The CDR3 covers 14 residues.